These 30 T cell receptor beta chains originate from one sample sequenced in a study of early T cells in non-severe SARS-CoV-2 infection (dated by TCRdb to about 2021). Library preparation used 5' RACE. Sequencing relied on a NextSeq 500. TCRdb itself trimmed the public reads at Q25 with fastp, ran MiXCR and retained productive beta chains. CDR3 protein sequences are deduplicated, and each keeps its most common genes and DNA. Counted in this sample were about 64,000 distinct CDR3 sequences; 4.9% of them appeared once. Of the sample, 4% to 5% falls within the top ten clones. Specimen: whole blood. These receptors came from an adult who was a healthcare worker with PCR-confirmed SARS-CoV-2 infection or an uninfected control (not recorded which).

This clonotype was recorded many times. The chain has TRBV7-9 and TRBJ1-2; D unresolved. CDR3 length: 13 amino acids. V lost 3 bases and J 7 bases, leaving 12 bases between the germline ends. Germline loops: CDR1 SEHNR, CDR2 FQNEAQ (reference sequence). The chain's CDR3 is CASSFGELGGYTF. CDR3 sequence (DNA): TGTGCCAGCAGCTTTGGGGAATTGGGTGGCTACACCTTC.

This clonotype has a handful of counts. This chain connects TRBV20-1 to TRBJ2-5; D is unclear. The CDR3 contains 13 residues. V lost 3 bases and J 0 bases, leaving 8 bases between the germline ends. Germline loops: CDR1 DFQATT, CDR2 SNEGSKA (reference sequence). The CDR3 spells CSASHQDQETQYF. The CDR3 DNA is TGCAGTGCTAGTCACCAGGACCAAGAGACCCAGTACTTC.

A few counts support this clonotype. The chain is built from TRBV30 and TRBJ2-3; D gene uncertain. V gave up 0 bases and J gave up 2 bases, with 3 bases separating them. The CDR3 has 12 residues. Germline assignment: CDR1 GTSNPN and CDR2 SVGIG (reference sequence). The CDR3 region is CAWSVNTDTQYF. The CDR3 DNA reads as TGTGCCTGGAGTGTTAACACAGATACGCAGTATTTT. The variable domain in full, completed from reference TRBV30 and TRBJ2-3, reads SQTIHQWPATLVQPVGSPLSLECTVEGTSNPNLYWYRQAAGRGLQLLFYSVGIGQISSEVPQNLSASRPQDRQFILSSKKLLLSDSGFYLCAWSVNTDTQYFGPGTRLTVL.

The chain is built from TRBV7-6 and TRBJ2-2; 9 positions agree with TRBD2. J gave up 4 bases and V 5 bases, and 14 bases lay outside the gene matches. The CDR3 is made up of 18 amino acids. CDR1 is SGHVS and CDR2 is FNYEAQ in the germline V gene. CDR3 loop: CASSLRVAGVLSTGELFF. The CDR3 DNA sequence: TGTGCCAGCAGCCTAAGGGTAGCGGGAGTGCTAAGCACCGGGGAGCTGTTTTTT.

The chain employs TRBV7-9 and TRBJ1-1, with TRBD1 matching 7 bases. Germline CDR1 SEHNR, CDR2 FQNEAQ (reference sequence). The CDR3 has 15 residues. With V trimmed by 5 bases and J by 6 bases, 12 bases remained unmatched. The CDR3 is CASSRTTGQRSEAFF. The CDR3 nucleotides are TGTGCCAGCAGCCGGACGACAGGGCAGAGGTCTGAAGCTTTCTTT. The full variable domain, with the rest looked up from reference TRBV7-9 and TRBJ1-1, is DTGVSQNPRHKITKRGQNVTFRCDPISEHNRLYWYRQTLGQGPEFLTYFQNEAQLEKSRLLSDRFSAERPKGSFSTLEIQRTEQGDSAMYLCASSRTTGQRSEAFFGQGTRLTVV.

This clonotype appeared many times. CDR3 nucleotides: TGTGCCAGCAGTTACTCGAGGCGGGACAATGAGCAGTTCTTC. Translating gives CASSYSRRDNEQFF. The chain joins TRBV6-5 to TRBJ2-1, with D possibly TRBD2 on 5 matching bases. V lost 0 bases to trimming and J lost 5 bases, with 8 bases between them. Germline V lookup: CDR1 MNHEY, CDR2 SVGAGI. The length of the CDR3 is 14 residues.

In this sample, this clonotype turned up many times. The rearrangement uses TRBV21-1 and TRBJ2-1; TRBD2 is the table's D call, not checked against the DNA. TRBV21-1 is tagged as a pseudogene. CDR3 length: 13 residues. The CDR3, as DNA: TGTGCCAGCACCCCGGAGAAGCGGGAGTTGCAGTTCTTC. Encoded protein: CASTPEKRELQFF.

The sample holds many counts of this clonotype. The chain links TRBV27 to TRBJ1-2; tentatively, D is TRBD1 (5 bases). The CDR3 contains 16 residues. V lost 5 bases to trimming and J lost 1 base, with 17 bases between them. Germline V lookup: CDR1 MNHEY, CDR2 SMNVEV (reference sequence). The DNA of the CDR3 is TGTGCCAGCAGTCTCCGGGACGGATATGGTAACTATGGCTACACCTTC. It translates to CASSLRDGYGNYGYTF.

At least ten counts were recorded for this clonotype. V and J are TRBV6-5 and TRBJ2-2, with TRBD1 matching 8 bases. This CDR3 contains 15 residues. V shed 6 bases and J 6 bases; nucleotides not matched to a gene: 9. The germline V gene encodes CDR1 MNHEY and CDR2 SVGAGI. The CDR3 sequence: CASSPGQGGAGELFF. For the CDR3, the DNA is TGTGCCAGCAGCCCCGGACAGGGCGGCGCCGGGGAGCTGTTTTTT.

This clonotype was detected many times. The V gene is TRBV5-4, the J gene TRBJ2-5, with 8 bases lining up with TRBD1. The CDR3 is 15 residues long. Germline V gene lookup returns CDR1 SGHNT and CDR2 YYREEE (reference sequence). The V and J ends lost 0 bases and 7 bases, in that order; junction bases with no gene match: 8. CDR3 sequence (DNA): TGTGCCAGCAGCTTGGCCGGGACAGGCCCAGGGACCCAGTACTTC. It specifies CASSLAGTGPGTQYF. The whole variable domain, remainder taken from reference TRBV5-4 and TRBJ2-5, is ETGVTQSPTHLIKTRGQQVTLRCSSQSGHNTVSWYQQALGQGPQFIFQYYREEENGRGNFPPRFSGLQFPNYSSELNVNALELDDSALYLCASSLAGTGPGTQYFGPGTRLLVL.

In this sample, this clonotype turned up many times. The chain joins TRBV12-3 or TRBV12-4 to TRBJ2-5; no reliable D call. V shed 6 bases and J shed 1 base, with 30 bases lying between them. There are 20 residues in the CDR3. The CDR3 protein is CASSFRIIELRRLSQETQYF. The CDR3 DNA reads as TGTGCCAGCAGCTTCCGAATAATAGAGCTGCGGCGCCTGAGCCAAGAGACCCAGTACTTC.

This clonotype was seen ten or more times. The chain employs TRBV3-1 and TRBJ2-7, with a weak D call TRBD1 (6 bases). CDR3 length: 13 amino acids. Germline loops: CDR1 LGHDT, CDR2 YNNKEL (reference sequence). V was trimmed by 7 bases and J by 1 base, leaving 11 bases between them. The CDR3 DNA reads as TGTGCCAGCATAGGGGGAGCTTCCTACGAGCAGTACTTC. This codes for CASIGGASYEQYF.

This chain uses TRBV6-2 or TRBV6-3 with TRBJ2-1; 8 nucleotides align to TRBD1. This CDR3 contains 14 residues. Trimming cost V 2 bases and J 7 bases; bases outside gene matches: 4. Germline V gives CDR1 MNHEY, CDR2 SVGEGT. The CDR3 region has the DNA TGTGCCAGCAGTTACAATCAGGGGGCGAATGAGCAGTTCTTC. Protein: CASSYNQGANEQFF.

This clonotype occurred many times. The rearrangement uses TRBV6-5 and TRBJ1-2; D gene ambiguous. V lost 6 bases and J lost 4, with 15 bases in between. The CDR3 is 14 residues long. The germline gives CDR1 MNHEY, CDR2 SVGAGI. In nucleotides, the CDR3 is TGTGCCAGCAGCACTAGGGAGGTGGGCTATGGCTACACCTTC. This sequence encodes CASSTREVGYGYTF.

This rearrangement joins TRBV7-2 to TRBJ2-6, with TRBD1 matching 9 bases. The CDR3 is made up of 18 amino acids. Germline lookup yields CDR1 SGHTA and CDR2 FQGNSA. V lost 5 bases and J lost 1; bases outside the gene matches: 9. This CDR3 is CASSIRGTGRSGANVLTF. The CDR3 nucleotides read TGTGCCAGCAGCATAAGAGGGACAGGGAGATCTGGGGCCAACGTCCTGACTTTC.

V is TRBV18 and J is TRBJ2-7; tentatively, D is TRBD2 (6 bases). The CDR3 is made up of 13 amino acids. In germline, CDR1 is KGHSH, CDR2 LQKENI. V was trimmed by 3 bases and J by 7 bases, leaving 13 bases between them. Written as DNA, the CDR3 is TGTGCCAGCTCACCTGGAGGGGAAGGGGAGCAGTACTTC. It specifies CASSPGGEGEQYF.

A few counts support this clonotype. The CDR3 sequence is CASSPSGDSRTYEQYF. The CDR3 region has the DNA TGTGCCAGCAGCCCCTCCGGTGACAGCAGAACATACGAGCAGTACTTC. The chain is built from TRBV7-9 and TRBJ2-7, with D perhaps matching TRBD1 (5 bases). The germline CDR1 and CDR2 sequences are SEHNR and FQNEAQ (reference sequence). The CDR3 is 16 residues long. V shed 5 bases and J shed 4 bases, with 21 bases lying between them.

This clonotype was observed a few times. The V and J genes are TRBV4-3 and TRBJ2-3, with D unresolved. CDR3 length: 16 residues. V was pared by 0 bases and J by 0 bases, with 10 bases between. In germline, CDR1 is LGHNA, CDR2 YSLEER. CDR3 in DNA: TGCGCCAGCAGCCAAGATCGTGAAGGTAGCACAGATACGCAGTATTTT. Amino acid sequence: CASSQDREGSTDTQYF.

In this sample, this clonotype turned up many times. The genes are TRBV5-1 and TRBJ2-2; possible D gene TRBD2, 6 bases. Trimming took off 9 bases at V and 4 bases at J, with 22 bases between the two ends. The germline V gene has CDR1 SGHRS and CDR2 YFSETQ. The CDR3 runs 16 residues. CDR3 DNA sequence: TGCGCCACTCGATCCGGCGGGCGGGGTGCCACCGGGGAGCTGTTTTTT. Residues: CATRSGGRGATGELFF.

In this sample, this clonotype turned up many times. The genes are TRBV6-1 and TRBJ1-1; 7 bases are shared with TRBD1. This CDR3 region has 14 residues. V lost 7 bases, J lost 3 bases, and 8 bases stayed unmatched. Germline values: CDR1 MNHNS, CDR2 SASEGT. Here the CDR3 DNA reads TGTGCCAGCACCCTGGACAGGACTCACACTGAAGCTTTCTTT. The encoded protein is CASTLDRTHTEAFF.

This clonotype was counted many times. The chain joins TRBV30 to TRBJ1-1, with a possible D match to TRBD1 (5 bases). This CDR3 contains 12 residues. Germline V gives CDR1 GTSNPN, CDR2 SVGIG (reference sequence). V lost 2 bases and J lost 4, with 8 bases in between. The CDR3 coding sequence is TGTGCCTGGAGTTCGGGGGGCACTGAAGCTTTCTTT. Amino acid sequence: CAWSSGGTEAFF.

This clonotype was observed many times. This chain joins TRBV3-1 and TRBJ2-4, with TRBD1 as a possible D gene (6 bases). The CDR3 is 15 amino acids. From germline, CDR1 is LGHDT and CDR2 YNNKEL (reference sequence). Trimming took off 4 bases at V and 1 base at J, with 11 bases between the two ends. CDR3: CASSLRDTAKNIQYF. CDR3 nucleotides: TGTGCCAGCAGCCTCCGGGACACGGCCAAAAACATTCAGTACTTC.

This clonotype was detected ten times or more. The chain carries TRBV5-6 and TRBJ2-1; possible D gene TRBD2, 5 bases. This CDR3 comprises 15 residues. V lost 0 bases to trimming and J lost 8 bases, with 15 bases between them. Germline lookup yields CDR1 SGHDT and CDR2 YYEEEE. CDR3 sequence (DNA): TGTGCCAGCAGCTTGGAACACCCGGGGATCGATGAGCAGTTCTTC. It codes for CASSLEHPGIDEQFF.

The chain couples TRBV15 to TRBJ2-7; D remains unclear. The CDR3 length is 11 residues. Germline loops: CDR1 LNHNV, CDR2 YYDKDF (reference sequence). The V end lost 8 bases, the J end lost 2 bases, and 7 bases lay between the germline ends. The CDR3 DNA reads as TGTGCCACCGAAGACGCCTACGAGCAGTACTTC. It codes for CATEDAYEQYF.

This clonotype was counted ten times or more. V is TRBV5-6 and J is TRBJ2-7; 7 positions agree with TRBD1. V trimming: 6 bases; J trimming: 6 bases; junction bases outside the gene matches: 6. Germline-derived CDR1 and CDR2 are SGHDT and YYEEEE. The CDR3 loop spans 12 amino acids. CDR3 DNA sequence: TGTGCCAGCATGGGTCCAGGGGGCGAGCAGTACTTC. This gives the protein CASMGPGGEQYF.

This clonotype showed up many times. The chain couples TRBV7-9 to TRBJ2-7, with D perhaps matching TRBD2 (6 bases). This CDR3 region has 13 residues. V was shortened by 2 bases and J by 4 bases, with 9 bases between the two germline ends. Germline loops: CDR1 SEHNR, CDR2 FQNEAQ (reference sequence). CDR3 region: CASSLSGGYEQYF. The CDR3 DNA reads TGTGCCAGCAGCTTATCCGGGGGATACGAGCAGTACTTC.

CDR3 nucleotide sequence: TGTGCCAGCAGTTACTCCTCCCCGCAGGGTTCCTACGAGCAGTACTTC. This gives the protein CASSYSSPQGSYEQYF. The chain joins TRBV27 to TRBJ2-7, with D possibly TRBD1 on 5 matching bases. The ends were cut back, 4 bases at V and 1 base at J, with 17 bases in the middle. The CDR3 covers 16 residues. CDR1 is MNHEY and CDR2 is SMNVEV in the germline V gene (reference sequence).

The sample holds a few counts of this clonotype. V usage is TRBV12-3 or TRBV12-4 and J usage is TRBJ2-1; maybe TRBD2 (6 bases). Deletions cut 5 bases from V and 7 bases from J, with 18 bases between. This CDR3 has 15 amino acids. The CDR3 bases are TGTGCCAGCAGTCTACCGGGACGGGGGTGGAATGAGCAGTTCTTC. It specifies CASSLPGRGWNEQFF.

In its sample, this clonotype was seen a few times. This chain joins TRBV5-8 and TRBJ2-7; possible D gene TRBD2, 6 bases. V gave up 1 base and J gave up 5 bases, with 10 bases separating them. The CDR3 consists of 13 residues. Germline CDR1 SGHTS, CDR2 YDEGEE. CDR3 in DNA: TGTGCCAGCAGCTTGCGGGGGTCCCACGAGCAGTACTTC. Protein: CASSLRGSHEQYF.

This clonotype was detected only a few times. J is TRBJ2-3 and V is TRBV10-2, with D perhaps TRBD2 (7 bases). The V and J ends lost 7 bases and 6 bases respectively, with 17 bases between them. The CDR3 extends over 14 amino acids. Germline V lookup: CDR1 WSHSY, CDR2 SAAADI. The chain's CDR3 is CASMTSRGQDTQYF. Here the CDR3 DNA reads TGCGCCAGCATGACTAGCCGGGGGCAGGATACGCAGTATTTT.